A selection of T cell receptor beta chains follows, all from one sample in a study of T cells in Graves' hyperthyroidism and ophthalmopathy. Via MiXCR, TCRdb re-called the multiplex PCR reads, giving one row per CDR3 protein. This sample yields more than 350,000 distinct CDR3 sequences, of which about 14% are seen a single time; roughly a fifth belongs to the top ten. Specimen: blood. These receptors originate from a woman under 40 with Graves' ophthalmopathy. The CDR3 runs from the conserved cysteine through the conserved F or W. The D gene is left open where the match is weak. Where a row states a size, it is once, few, many or the class of an expanded clone; other rows omit it.

CDR3 protein,CDR3 DNA,V gene,clone size,J gene,D gene
CASSPSWARGSKKETQYF,TGTGCCAGCAGCCCGTCCTGGGCGCGGGGTAGCAAAAAAGAGACCCAGTACTTC,TRBV27,.,TRBJ2-5,.
CASSLGQVNQPQHF,TGTGCCAGCAGCCTAGGACAGGTAAATCAGCCCCAGCATTTT,TRBV5-5,many,TRBJ1-5,TRBD1
CASSFRGVRAFF,TGTGCCAGCAGTTTTCGGGGTGTCCGAGCTTTCTTT,TRBV28,many,TRBJ1-1,.
CASSFKDGNYEQYF,TGCGCCAGCAGCTTTAAAGACGGAAACTACGAGCAGTACTTC,TRBV5-1,few,TRBJ2-7,.
CASSELGTGWLYF,TGTGCCAGCAGTGAACTCGGGACAGGGTGGTTATACTTC,TRBV2,.,TRBJ2-5,TRBD1
CASSLAGQSTDTQYF,TGTGCCAGCAGCTTAGCGGGACAGTCCACAGATACGCAGTATTTT,TRBV7-8,many,TRBJ2-3,TRBD1
CASSLRYTGELFF,TGTGCCAGCAGCTTAAGATACACCGGGGAGCTGTTTTTT,TRBV11-2,many,TRBJ2-2,.
CASSLFRRADTGELFF,TGTGCCAGCAGCTTATTCCGGAGGGCCGACACCGGGGAGCTGTTTTTT,TRBV11-1,many,TRBJ2-2,.
CASKLQGAGETQYF,TGTGCCAGCAAATTACAGGGGGCCGGAGAGACCCAGTACTTC,TRBV28,.,TRBJ2-5,TRBD1
CASSGLTGPHYEQYF,TGTGCCAGCAGCGGGCTGACAGGTCCCCACTACGAGCAGTACTTC,TRBV5-4,many,TRBJ2-7,.
CASSYKSEIGELFF,TGTGCCAGCAGTTATAAGTCCGAGATCGGGGAGCTGTTTTTT,TRBV6-1,few,TRBJ2-2,.
CASSLGITEAFF,TGTGCCAGCTCATTGGGGATCACTGAAGCTTTCTTT,TRBV12-3/TRBV12-4,many,TRBJ1-1,.
CASSFKGFGEQYF,TGTGCCAGCAGTTTTAAAGGGTTCGGCGAGCAGTACTTC,TRBV27,.,TRBJ2-7,.
CASSPYSEETQYF,TGTGCCAGCAGCCCATATTCAGAGGAGACCCAGTACTTC,TRBV7-8,many,TRBJ2-5,.
CSAKGHSYEQYF,TGCAGTGCAAAGGGGCACTCCTACGAGCAGTACTTC,TRBV20-1,.,TRBJ2-7,.
CAWSRTGGGADTQYF,TGTGCCTGGAGTAGGACGGGCGGGGGCGCAGATACGCAGTATTTT,TRBV30,many,TRBJ2-3,.
CASSHELSDRGGTDTQYF,TGTGCCAGCAGCCATGAACTCTCGGACAGGGGAGGAACAGATACGCAGTATTTT,TRBV11-1,many,TRBJ2-3,TRBD1
CASSLGGLARQETQYF,TGTGCCAGCAGCTTAGGGGGACTAGCAAGGCAAGAGACCCAGTACTTC,TRBV11-2,many,TRBJ2-5,TRBD2
CASSVGRADTQYF,TGTGCCAGCAGTGTTGGGCGCGCAGATACGCAGTATTTT,TRBV2,few,TRBJ2-3,.
CASSHWTSGGWEQYF,TGTGCCAGCAGCCACTGGACTAGCGGGGGCTGGGAGCAGTACTTC,TRBV3-1,many,TRBJ2-7,TRBD2
CASSGPGSFPISGSTDTQYF,TGTGCCAGCAGTGGCCCCGGGAGCTTCCCAATTAGCGGTAGCACAGATACGCAGTATTTT,TRBV6-1,many,TRBJ2-3,.
CASSESSGGAGETQYF,TGTGCCAGCAGTGAATCCAGCGGGGGGGCCGGAGAGACCCAGTACTTC,TRBV6-1,many,TRBJ2-5,TRBD2
CASSDNGLGNTIYF,TGTGCCAGCAGTGATAACGGGCTCGGAAACACCATATATTTT,TRBV6-1,many,TRBJ1-3,.
CASRTGGGHPGPQHF,TGTGCCAGCAGAACGGGTGGGGGCCATCCGGGGCCCCAGCATTTT,TRBV28,many,TRBJ1-5,.
CASSPRGLAGKSSYNEQFF,TGTGCCAGCAGCCCGCGGGGACTAGCGGGGAAGAGCTCCTACAATGAGCAGTTCTTC,TRBV7-9,many,TRBJ2-1,TRBD2
CSAGTASTEAFF,TGCAGCGCCGGGACGGCTAGCACTGAAGCTTTCTTT,TRBV29-1,many,TRBJ1-1,.
CASGLRQYNSPLHF,TGTGCTAGTGGTTTAAGGCAGTATAATTCACCCCTCCACTTT,TRBV12-5,.,TRBJ1-6,.
CASSKGSGSTDTQYF,TGTGCCAGCAGCAAGGGGAGCGGAAGCACAGATACGCAGTATTTT,TRBV13,many,TRBJ2-3,.
CASSPRLAPPDTQYF,TGTGCCAGCTCACCACGACTAGCGCCTCCAGATACGCAGTATTTT,TRBV18,.,TRBJ2-3,TRBD2
CASSQPGEPDTGELFF,TGCGCCAGCAGCCAACCCGGGGAGCCGGACACCGGGGAGCTGTTTTTT,TRBV4-1,.,TRBJ2-2,.
CASSTGLDEQFF,TGTGCCAGCAGTACAGGGTTGGATGAGCAGTTCTTC,TRBV27,many,TRBJ2-1,.
CASEARWKQSGEAQETQYF,TGTGCCAGCGAGGCACGCTGGAAACAAAGCGGAGAAGCCCAAGAGACCCAGTACTTC,TRBV28,many,TRBJ2-5,.
CASSEAPTPAGNTGELFF,TGTGCCAGCAGTGAAGCGCCCACTCCCGCAGGGAACACCGGGGAGCTGTTTTTT,TRBV2,few,TRBJ2-2,.
CASSMFLAGGYNEQFF,TGTGCCAGTAGTATGTTCCTAGCGGGAGGATACAATGAGCAGTTCTTC,TRBV19,many,TRBJ2-1,TRBD2
CASSEALLGTGYGELFF,TGTGCCAGCAGTGAAGCTCTCCTCGGGACAGGGTACGGGGAGCTGTTTTTT,TRBV6-1,many,TRBJ2-2,TRBD1
CSARGLGGRDEQYF,TGCAGTGCTAGAGGCCTGGGGGGCCGCGACGAGCAGTACTTC,TRBV20-1,many,TRBJ2-7,.
CASSRTVPPSTDTQYF,TGTGCCAGCAGTAGGACAGTTCCTCCTAGCACAGATACGCAGTATTTT,TRBV2,many,TRBJ2-3,.
CSAEDREGTYEQYF,TGCAGTGCTGAGGACAGGGAAGGAACCTACGAGCAGTACTTC,TRBV20-1,many,TRBJ2-7,TRBD1
CSVAAKNIQYF,TGCAGCGTTGCGGCCAAAAACATTCAGTACTTC,TRBV29-1,.,TRBJ2-4,.
CATSRDLGGISYNEQFF,TGTGCCACCAGCAGAGATCTCGGAGGGATCTCCTACAATGAGCAGTTCTTC,TRBV15,many,TRBJ2-1,.
CASSEVEMEGEAFF,TGTGCCAGCAGTGAAGTAGAGATGGAGGGAGAAGCTTTCTTT,TRBV6-1,many,TRBJ1-1,.
CASSPLGRALNEQFF,TGTGCCAGCTCACCTTTGGGACGGGCACTCAATGAGCAGTTCTTC,TRBV18,many,TRBJ2-1,.
CASSLGLAGGETQYF,TGTGCCAGCAGCTTAGGACTAGCGGGGGGAGAGACCCAGTACTTC,TRBV7-8,many,TRBJ2-5,TRBD2
CASSPGFFRGYTF,TGTGCCAGCAGCCCTGGGTTTTTCCGGGGCTACACCTTC,TRBV11-2,.,TRBJ1-2,.
CASPPIRQPYSNQPQHF,TGTGCCAGCCCCCCGATCCGGCAGCCCTATAGCAATCAGCCCCAGCATTTT,TRBV28,many,TRBJ1-5,.
CASSPDGSFSYEQYF,TGTGCCAGCAGTCCGGACGGATCGTTCTCCTACGAGCAGTACTTC,TRBV6-1,few,TRBJ2-7,.
CASSATRASGGFETQYF,TGTGCCAGCAGCGCAACCAGGGCTAGCGGGGGTTTCGAGACCCAGTACTTC,TRBV5-8,many,TRBJ2-5,TRBD2
CASSQVVEIVPSYGYTF,TGTGCCAGCAGCCAAGTTGTTGAGATAGTCCCGAGCTATGGCTACACCTTC,TRBV4-2,.,TRBJ1-2,.
CASSPSQGMGYTF,TGTGCCAGCAGTCCATCCCAGGGCATGGGCTACACCTTC,TRBV6-4,few,TRBJ1-2,.
CASGGDSNQPQHF,TGTGCCAGCGGTGGTGATAGCAATCAGCCCCAGCATTTT,TRBV7-2,many,TRBJ1-5,.
CASSRGQGPSDNEQFF,TGTGCCAGCAGCCGCGGACAGGGACCGAGTGACAATGAGCAGTTCTTC,TRBV7-2,many,TRBJ2-1,TRBD1
CAWSRDGPYEQYF,TGTGCCTGGTCTCGGGACGGACCCTACGAGCAGTACTTC,TRBV30,many,TRBJ2-7,.
CASSLDSGKNTEAFF,TGTGCCAGCAGTTTGGACTCAGGGAAGAACACTGAAGCTTTCTTT,TRBV28,many,TRBJ1-1,.
CSVEDHRLAGSSSYNEQFF,TGCAGCGTTGAAGATCACCGGCTAGCGGGGTCAAGCTCCTACAATGAGCAGTTCTTC,TRBV29-1,.,TRBJ2-1,TRBD2
CASSWTGTERYGYTF,TGTGCCAGCAGCTGGACAGGGACCGAACGCTATGGCTACACCTTC,TRBV7-9,many,TRBJ1-2,TRBD1
CASSLGQWGERLTYNEQFF,TGTGCCAGCAGCTTAGGCCAATGGGGCGAAAGGTTGACCTACAATGAGCAGTTCTTC,TRBV13,many,TRBJ2-1,.
CASSQRGQSLNTEAFF,TGTGCCAGCAGCCAGAGGGGACAGAGCTTGAACACTGAAGCTTTCTTT,TRBV3-1,many,TRBJ1-1,TRBD1
CASSPPPDRFPFEKLFF,TGTGCCAGCTCACCACCCCCGGACAGGTTCCCTTTTGAAAAACTGTTTTTT,TRBV18,many,TRBJ1-4,TRBD1